Below, one T cell receptor beta chain is given with its context. Antigen specificity is unknown. This CDR3 spans 15 amino acids. The germline gives CDR1 SQVTM, CDR2 ANQGSEA. Deletions cut 4 bases from V and 3 bases from J, with 16 bases between. The sample comes from a study of cytotoxic CD8 clonotypes in ibrutinib-treated CLL. Profiling relied on immunoSEQ multiplex PCR, and the TCRdb table lists in-frame clones only, not all of them. This table has around 160,000 clones, roughly 90% appearing once. Study-level findings and limits: Clonality rose at ibrutinib response, held steady in sustained remission, and fell toward baseline at progression. There were differences in sampling times between sustained-remission and progressing patients.

This clonotype was sampled from a human donor with chronic lymphocytic leukemia. The chain has TRBV29-1 and TRBJ2-1; D gene ambiguous. The sample consisted of PBMCs, taken at disease progression, from a patient treated with ibrutinib. The CDR3, as DNA: TGCAGCGTTGGACGGGCTAGTGTTGACTACAATGAGCAGTTCTTC. Encoded protein: CSVGRASVDYNEQFF.